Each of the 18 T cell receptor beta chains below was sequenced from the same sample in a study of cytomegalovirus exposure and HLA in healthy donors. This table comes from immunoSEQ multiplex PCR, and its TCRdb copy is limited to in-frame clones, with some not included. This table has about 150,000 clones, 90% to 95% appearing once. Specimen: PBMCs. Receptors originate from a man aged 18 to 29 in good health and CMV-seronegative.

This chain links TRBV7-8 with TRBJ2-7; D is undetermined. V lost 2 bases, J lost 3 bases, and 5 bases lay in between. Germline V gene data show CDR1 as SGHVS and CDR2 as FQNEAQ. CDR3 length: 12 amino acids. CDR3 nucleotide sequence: TGTGCCAGCAGCTTAACAGTCTACGAGCAGTACGTC. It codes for CASSLTVYEQYV.

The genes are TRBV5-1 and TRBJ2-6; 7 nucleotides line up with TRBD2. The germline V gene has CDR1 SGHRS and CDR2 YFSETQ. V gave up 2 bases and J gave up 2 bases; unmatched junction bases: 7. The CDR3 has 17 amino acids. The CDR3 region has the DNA TGCGCCAGCAGCTTTTGGACGGGAGGAACTGGGGCCAACGTCCTGACTTTC. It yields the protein CASSFWTGGTGANVLTF.

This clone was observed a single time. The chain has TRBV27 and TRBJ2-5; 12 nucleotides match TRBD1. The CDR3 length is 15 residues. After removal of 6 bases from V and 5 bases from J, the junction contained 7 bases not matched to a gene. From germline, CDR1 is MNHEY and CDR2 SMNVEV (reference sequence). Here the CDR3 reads CASSTGTGGRETQYF. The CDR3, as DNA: TGTGCCAGCAGCACCGGGACAGGGGGCCGGGAGACCCAGTACTTC.

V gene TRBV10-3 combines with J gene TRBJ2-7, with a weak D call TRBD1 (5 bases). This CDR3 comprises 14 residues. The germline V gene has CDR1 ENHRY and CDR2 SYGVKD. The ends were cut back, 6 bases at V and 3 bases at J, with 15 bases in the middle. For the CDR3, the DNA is TGTGCCATCAGCTCTGGGCAGGGCGGCTACGAGCAGTACTTC. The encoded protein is CAISSGQGGYEQYF.

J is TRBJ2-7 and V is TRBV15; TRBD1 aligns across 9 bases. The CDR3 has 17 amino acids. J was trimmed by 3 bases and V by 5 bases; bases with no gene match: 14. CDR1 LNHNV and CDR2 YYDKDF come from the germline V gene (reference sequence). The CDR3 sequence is CATSGRAGTGPHYEQYF. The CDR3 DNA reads TGTGCCACCAGCGGGAGGGCGGGGACAGGGCCTCACTACGAGCAGTACTTC.

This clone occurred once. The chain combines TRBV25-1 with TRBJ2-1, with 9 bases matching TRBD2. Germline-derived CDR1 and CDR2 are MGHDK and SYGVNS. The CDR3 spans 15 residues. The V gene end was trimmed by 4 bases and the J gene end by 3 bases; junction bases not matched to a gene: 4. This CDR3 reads CASSAIAGDYNEQFF. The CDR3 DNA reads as TGTGCCAGCAGTGCCATAGCGGGGGACTACAATGAGCAGTTCTTC.

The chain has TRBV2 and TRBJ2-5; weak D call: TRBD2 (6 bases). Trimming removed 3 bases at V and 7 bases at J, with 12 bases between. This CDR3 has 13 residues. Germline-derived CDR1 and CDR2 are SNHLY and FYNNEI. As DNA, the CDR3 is TGTGCCAGCAGTGAGTCCCAGGGAGGGACCCAGTACTTC. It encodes CASSESQGGTQYF.

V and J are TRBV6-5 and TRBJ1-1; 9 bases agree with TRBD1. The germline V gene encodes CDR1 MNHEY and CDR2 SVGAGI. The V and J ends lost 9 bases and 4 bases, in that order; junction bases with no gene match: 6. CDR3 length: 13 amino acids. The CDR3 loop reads CASLPTGGTEAFF. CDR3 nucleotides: TGTGCCAGTCTCCCGACAGGGGGCACTGAAGCTTTCTTT.

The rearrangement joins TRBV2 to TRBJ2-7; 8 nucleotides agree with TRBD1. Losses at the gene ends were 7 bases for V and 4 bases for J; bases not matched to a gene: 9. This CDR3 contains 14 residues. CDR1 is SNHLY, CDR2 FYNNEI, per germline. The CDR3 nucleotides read TGTGCCAGCACCGTACAGGGGGAGATTTACGAGCAGTACTTC. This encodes CASTVQGEIYEQYF.

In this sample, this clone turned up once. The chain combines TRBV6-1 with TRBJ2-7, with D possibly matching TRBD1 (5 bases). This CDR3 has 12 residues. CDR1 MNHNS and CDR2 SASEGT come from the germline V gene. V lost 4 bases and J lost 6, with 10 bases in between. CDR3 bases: TGTGCCAGCAGTGCCAGGGTTGGCGAGCAGTACTTC. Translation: CASSARVGEQYF.

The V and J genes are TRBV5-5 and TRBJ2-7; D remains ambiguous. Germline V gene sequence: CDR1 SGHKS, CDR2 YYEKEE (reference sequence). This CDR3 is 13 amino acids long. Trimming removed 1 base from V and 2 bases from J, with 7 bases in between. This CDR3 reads CASSLRSTYEQYV. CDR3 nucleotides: TGTGCCAGCAGCTTGAGGAGTACCTACGAGCAGTACGTC.

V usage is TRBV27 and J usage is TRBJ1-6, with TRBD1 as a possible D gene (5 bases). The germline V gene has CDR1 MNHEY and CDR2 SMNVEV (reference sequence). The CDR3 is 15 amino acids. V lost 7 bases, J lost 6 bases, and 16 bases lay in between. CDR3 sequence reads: CASTSGVVGNSPLHF. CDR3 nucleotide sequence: TGTGCCAGCACCTCGGGGGTAGTAGGTAATTCACCCCTCCACTTT.

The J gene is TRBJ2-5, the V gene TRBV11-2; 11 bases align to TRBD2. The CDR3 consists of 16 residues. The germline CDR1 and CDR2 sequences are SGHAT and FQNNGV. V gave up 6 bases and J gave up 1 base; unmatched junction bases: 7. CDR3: CASRPNSGGAQETQYF. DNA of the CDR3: TGTGCCAGCAGACCCAATAGCGGGGGGGCCCAAGAGACCCAGTACTTC.

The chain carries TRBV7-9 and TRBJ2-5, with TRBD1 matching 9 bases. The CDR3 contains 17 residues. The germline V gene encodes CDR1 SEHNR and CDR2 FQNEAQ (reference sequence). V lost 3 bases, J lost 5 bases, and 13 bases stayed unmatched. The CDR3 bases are TGTGCCAGCAGCTTTCATCCTACCGGGACAGGGTTTGAGACCCAGTACTTC. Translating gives CASSFHPTGTGFETQYF.

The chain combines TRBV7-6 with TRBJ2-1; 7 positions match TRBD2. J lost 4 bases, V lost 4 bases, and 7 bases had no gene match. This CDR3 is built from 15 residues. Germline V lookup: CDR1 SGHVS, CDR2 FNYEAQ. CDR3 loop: CASSSLAVRYNEQFF. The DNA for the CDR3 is TGTGCCAGCAGCTCTCTAGCGGTAAGGTACAATGAGCAGTTCTTC.

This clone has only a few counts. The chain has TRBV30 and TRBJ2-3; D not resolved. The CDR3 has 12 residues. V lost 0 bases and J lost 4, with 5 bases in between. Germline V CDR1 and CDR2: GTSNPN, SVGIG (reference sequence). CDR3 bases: TGTGCCTGGAGTGTATATTCAGATACGCAGTATTTT. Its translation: CAWSVYSDTQYF.

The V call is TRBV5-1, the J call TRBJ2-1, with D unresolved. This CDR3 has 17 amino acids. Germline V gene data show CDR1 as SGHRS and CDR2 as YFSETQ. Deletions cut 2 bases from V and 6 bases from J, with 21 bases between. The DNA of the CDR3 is TGCGCCAGCAGCTTACCGAGACTTGGTCTTAGGAGCAATGAGCAGTTCTTC. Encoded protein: CASSLPRLGLRSNEQFF.

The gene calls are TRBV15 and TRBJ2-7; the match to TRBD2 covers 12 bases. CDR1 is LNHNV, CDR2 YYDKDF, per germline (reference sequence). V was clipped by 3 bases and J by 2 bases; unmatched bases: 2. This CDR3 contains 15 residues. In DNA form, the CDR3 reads TGTGCCACCAGCAGGCGACTAGCGGGGGCCTACGAGCAGTACTTC. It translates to CATSRRLAGAYEQYF.